This T cell receptor beta chain was documented in a study of blood T cell repertoires in COVID-19. This CDR3 is 14 amino acids long. J gave up 8 bases and V 8 bases, and 10 bases lay outside the gene matches. Germline V gene sequence: CDR1 MNHEY, CDR2 SVGAGI. Profiled with immunoSEQ multiplex PCR; TCRdb holds only in-frame clones, not every one. The sample contains more than 95,000 clones, about 86% of which appear only once. The chain has TRBV6-5 and TRBJ1-3, with 9 bases fitting TRBD1. The TCR sequence derives from a woman aged 55-69 years in a cohort sampled during active or convalescent COVID-19. The source material was peripheral blood. This CDR3 reads CASGPGTGTYTIYF. The CDR3 DNA reads TGTGCCAGCGGACCCGGGACAGGGACATACACCATATATTTT.